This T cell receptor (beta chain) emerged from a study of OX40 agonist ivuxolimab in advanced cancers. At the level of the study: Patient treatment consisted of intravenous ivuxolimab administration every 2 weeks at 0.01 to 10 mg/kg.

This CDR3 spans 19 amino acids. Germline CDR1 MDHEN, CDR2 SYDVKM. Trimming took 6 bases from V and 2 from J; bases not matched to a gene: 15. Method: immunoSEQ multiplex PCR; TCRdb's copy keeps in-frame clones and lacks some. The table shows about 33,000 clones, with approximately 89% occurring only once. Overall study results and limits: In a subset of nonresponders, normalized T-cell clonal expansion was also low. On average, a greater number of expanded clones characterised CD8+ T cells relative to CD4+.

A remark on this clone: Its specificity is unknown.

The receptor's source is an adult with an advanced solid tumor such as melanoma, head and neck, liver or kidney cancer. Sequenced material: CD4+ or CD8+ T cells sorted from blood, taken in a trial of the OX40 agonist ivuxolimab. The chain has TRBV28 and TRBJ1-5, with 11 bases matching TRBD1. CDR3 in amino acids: CASRGDLDRGQWGNQPQHF. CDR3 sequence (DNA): TGTGCCAGCAGGGGGGACCTGGACAGGGGGCAATGGGGCAATCAGCCCCAGCATTTT.